This TCR beta chain was identified during a study of tumor-infiltrating lymphocytes in primary liver carcinoma. Study results and limitations: Tumor-adjacent and tumor-blood pairs shared a smaller degree of overlap than tumor region pairs.

Germline V gene data show CDR1 as SGHAT and CDR2 as FQNNGV. This CDR3 region has 15 residues. V was clipped by 7 bases and J by 4 bases, with 20 bases between them. Co-extraction of RNA and DNA was performed on about 18-33 mg of unsorted bulk tissue. TCR beta cDNA was reverse-transcribed from about 500 ng of total RNA. The reaction used a constant-region primer and ProtoScript II reverse transcriptase. The TCR beta library was amplified through three nested multiplex PCR rounds in a modified ARM-PCR procedure. TRBV1-TRBV30 forward primers and a C-beta reverse primer were used in the first two PCR rounds, which each ran for approximately 9 cycles. Each CDR3 protein is one row after TCRdb ran MiXCR on the multiplex PCR reads. The sample consists of 80,000 to 100,000 distinct CDR3 sequences, less than 70% of them appearing once. Comments on this clonotype: The antigen remains unidentified.

This TCR derives from a man aged 40-49 years with primary liver carcinoma and hepatitis B virus infection. This chain links TRBV11-2 with TRBJ2-7; no reliable D call. The sample consisted of tumor-adjacent normal liver tissue. The CDR3, as DNA: TGTGCCAGCAACTTTGCGCGAGACGCAAGGTACGAGCAGTACTTC. Its translation is CASNFARDARYEQYF.